One sample yielded the 22 T cell receptor beta chains listed below, sequenced in a study of PD-L1 blockade in urothelial cancer. The data were produced by immunoSEQ multiplex PCR, yet TCRdb's version contains in-frame clones alone and is incomplete. The table lists about 35,000 clones, more than 35% of them singletons, with just under 9% in the top ten. The sequencing used tumor tissue, collected before atezolizumab (anti-PD-L1) treatment. Receptors originate from a man in his sixties with urothelial cancer.

This clone was counted a few times. This chain links TRBV30 with TRBJ2-3, with D uncertain. Germline CDR1 is GTSNPN and CDR2 is SVGIG (reference sequence). The CDR3 contains 11 residues. V was pared by 2 bases and J by 14 bases, with 14 bases between. The CDR3 reads CAWSSGLIGYF. CDR3 bases: TGTGCCTGGAGTTCCGGCCTTATAGGGTATTTT. Based on the CDR3 plus reference TRBV30 and TRBJ2-3, the full variable domain is SQTIHQWPATLVQPVGSPLSLECTVEGTSNPNLYWYRQAAGRGLQLLFYSVGIGQISSEVPQNLSASRPQDRQFILSSKKLLLSDSGFYLCAWSSGLIGYFGPGTRLTVL.

The J gene is TRBJ2-7, the V gene TRBV6-8; D not resolved. Germline lookup yields CDR1 MNHGY and CDR2 SAAAGT. Deletions cut 2 bases from V and 2 bases from J, with 4 bases between. The CDR3 has 12 residues. Here the CDR3 DNA reads TGTGCCAGCAGTTACGGGCCCTACGAGCAGTACTTC. Its protein product is CASSYGPYEQYF.

J is TRBJ2-7 and V is TRBV18, with D possibly being TRBD1 (6 bases). The CDR3 runs to 13 residues. CDR1 and CDR2 (germline): KGHSH, LQKENI. Trimming shortened V by 3 bases and J by 5 bases, and 11 bases separated the two germline ends. Written as DNA, the CDR3 is TGTGCCAGCTCACCGAGCAGGGGCCACGAGCAGTACTTC. Amino acid sequence: CASSPSRGHEQYF. Filled out from reference TRBV18 and TRBJ2-7, the complete variable domain reads NAGVMQNPRHLVRRRGQEARLRCSPMKGHSHVYWYRQLPEEGLKFMVYLQKENIIDESGMPKERFSAEFPKEGPSILRIQQVVRGDSAAYFCASSPSRGHEQYFGPGTRLTVT.

The chain joins TRBV5-1 to TRBJ2-2, with D possibly TRBD2 on 5 matching bases. Germline loops: CDR1 SGHRS, CDR2 YFSETQ. Trimming removed 4 bases from V and 0 bases from J, with 13 bases in between. The length of the CDR3 is 16 residues. CDR3 coding DNA: TGCGCCAGCAGCGTCCGTGTCGGGGCGAACACCGGGGAGCTGTTTTTT. This translates into CASSVRVGANTGELFF.

The V and J genes are TRBV5-1 and TRBJ1-3; tentative D call: TRBD1 (5 bases). The CDR3 covers 16 residues. V was clipped by 0 bases and J by 0 bases, with 10 bases between them. CDR1 is SGHRS, CDR2 YFSETQ, per germline. The DNA of the CDR3 is TGCGCCAGCAGCTTGGCACCCGGGACCTCTGGAAACACCATATATTTT. This sequence encodes CASSLAPGTSGNTIYF.

This chain's CDR3 is CASSLGTTLAKNIQYF. For the CDR3, the DNA is TGTGCCAGCAGCTTGGGGACTACGCTAGCCAAAAACATTCAGTACTTC. J is TRBJ2-4 and V is TRBV11-3, with 7 bases fitting TRBD2. CDR1 SGHNT and CDR2 YENEEA come from the germline V gene. The CDR3 sequence is 16 residues long. V lost 3 bases to trimming and J lost 0 bases; unmatched junction nucleotides: 5.

This clone occurred a few times. The chain recombines TRBV11-3 with TRBJ2-5; TRBD2 agrees at 7 bases. The CDR3 consists of 16 residues. J lost 1 base, V lost 2 bases, and 7 bases had no gene match. Germline CDR1 and CDR2: SGHNT and YENEEA. The CDR3 sequence is CASSLPGGGGQETQYF. The CDR3 DNA is TGTGCCAGCAGCTTACCTGGGGGGGGAGGCCAAGAGACCCAGTACTTC.

There are many counts of this clone. The J gene is TRBJ1-2, the V gene TRBV2; D is possibly TRBD1 (6 bases). Between the trimmed V and J ends, which lost 4 bases and 2 bases, there was a span of 8 bases. This CDR3 is built from 13 residues. Germline CDR1 SNHLY, CDR2 FYNNEI. CDR3 nucleotides: TGTGCCAGCAGTGTGGACAGCAACTATGGCTACACCTTC. This encodes CASSVDSNYGYTF.

This sequence joins TRBV7-2 and TRBJ2-4, with D possibly TRBD2 on 7 matching bases. V dropped 0 bases and J dropped 0 bases, with 27 bases sitting between them. The germline CDR1 and CDR2 sequences are SGHTA and FQGNSA. This CDR3 has 22 amino acids. The CDR3 region is CASSLASPSLTGAGPAKNIQYF. Written as DNA, the CDR3 is TGTGCCAGCAGCTTAGCGTCCCCCTCCCTGACAGGAGCGGGACCAGCCAAAAACATTCAGTACTTC.

V usage is TRBV29-1 and J usage is TRBJ2-7, with D possibly being TRBD2 (6 bases). Germline V gene sequence: CDR1 SQVTM, CDR2 ANQGSEA. The CDR3 contains 12 residues. The V end was cut by 4 bases, the J end by 3 bases, with 10 bases between. CDR3 in DNA: TGCAGCGTTGTCTCGGGAGTCTACGAGCAGTACTTC. It specifies CSVVSGVYEQYF.

The rearrangement links TRBV6-8 to TRBJ1-2, with a weak D call TRBD1 (6 bases). Germline values: CDR1 MNHGY, CDR2 SAAAGT. The CDR3 spans 13 residues. V was pared by 7 bases and J by 4 bases, with 13 bases between. The CDR3 here is CASKIQGGYGYTF. In DNA form, the CDR3 reads TGTGCCAGCAAGATACAGGGTGGCTATGGCTACACCTTC.

The chain couples TRBV28 to TRBJ2-7; 9 nucleotides match TRBD1. The germline CDR1 and CDR2 sequences are MDHEN and SYDVKM. V shed 6 bases, J shed 5 bases, and the junction held 14 bases outside the gene matches. The CDR3 length is 16 residues. The chain's CDR3 is CASRMTRDRVVDEQYF. DNA for the CDR3: TGTGCCAGCAGGATGACCCGGGACAGGGTAGTCGACGAGCAGTACTTC.

This rearrangement joins TRBV15 to TRBJ1-5; 7 nucleotides line up with TRBD1. Germline V gene lookup returns CDR1 LNHNV and CDR2 YYDKDF (reference sequence). Trimming took 5 bases from V and 7 from J; bases not matched to a gene: 11. The CDR3 is made up of 15 amino acids. CDR3 bases: TGTGCCACCAGCCGCCCCGACAGGGACCGCCAGCCCCAGCATTTT. Its protein is CATSRPDRDRQPQHF.

The chain combines TRBV19 with TRBJ1-5; 10 bases agree with TRBD1. The CDR3 is made up of 16 amino acids. The V and J ends lost 4 bases and 4 bases, in that order; junction bases with no gene match: 7. Germline V gene data show CDR1 as LNHDA and CDR2 as SQIVND (reference sequence). The CDR3 spells CASSNRQGAGNQPQHF. DNA of the CDR3: TGTGCCAGTAGTAACCGACAGGGGGCAGGAAATCAGCCCCAGCATTTT.

The chain combines TRBV6-8 with TRBJ2-4; D is unclear. This CDR3 is 15 amino acids long. Germline V gene lookup returns CDR1 MNHGY and CDR2 SAAAGT. The V gene lost 6 bases and the J gene lost 0 bases, with 12 bases spanning the gap. CDR3 sequence reads: CASRDTYLAKNIQYF. For the CDR3, the DNA is TGTGCCAGCAGAGACACTTATCTAGCCAAAAACATTCAGTACTTC.

The chain has TRBV28 and TRBJ1-2; TRBD1 matches at 12 bases. The CDR3 loop spans 15 amino acids. With 2 bases clipped from V and 7 bases from J, the junction kept 5 bases outside the gene matches. Germline assignment: CDR1 MDHEN and CDR2 SYDVKM. The CDR3 loop is CASSLGGQGAGGYTF. The CDR3 DNA reads TGTGCCAGCAGTTTAGGGGGACAGGGGGCGGGTGGCTACACCTTC.

The chain combines TRBV18 with TRBJ1-4, with D hard to call. In germline, CDR1 is KGHSH, CDR2 LQKENI. This CDR3 is 16 amino acids long. Trimming shortened V by 3 bases and J by 8 bases, and 19 bases separated the two germline ends. CDR3 residues: CASSPEKSGGLEKLFF. The DNA for the CDR3 is TGTGCCAGCTCACCTGAAAAAAGTGGCGGATTAGAAAAACTGTTTTTT.

The chain is built from TRBV18 and TRBJ2-5; TRBD1 might be the D (5 bases). V was shortened by 4 bases and J by 2 bases, with 20 bases between the two germline ends. There are 17 residues in the CDR3. Germline CDR1 KGHSH, CDR2 LQKENI. CDR3: CASSLLAPIRGQETQYF. The CDR3 DNA is TGTGCCAGCTCACTACTCGCCCCGATTAGGGGTCAAGAGACCCAGTACTTC.

The rearrangement joins TRBV29-1 to TRBJ2-2; 8 bases line up with TRBD1. V lost 5 bases to trimming and J lost 4 bases; unmatched junction nucleotides: 15. CDR3 length: 17 residues. Germline assignment: CDR1 SQVTM and CDR2 ANQGSEA. CDR3 amino acids: CSVCGTGSFGVTGELFF. The DNA for the CDR3 is TGCAGCGTTTGTGGGACAGGTAGTTTTGGTGTCACCGGGGAGCTGTTTTTT.

This chain connects TRBV5-1 to TRBJ2-6, with TRBD2 identical over 8 bases. V lost 1 base to trimming and J lost 11 bases; unmatched junction nucleotides: 5. The CDR3 loop spans 14 amino acids. Germline V gene lookup returns CDR1 SGHRS and CDR2 YFSETQ. The CDR3 nucleotides read TGCGCCAGCAGCTTGCCCGGGAGGGGGTACGTCCTGACTTTC. Its translation: CASSLPGRGYVLTF.

This clone turned up a few times. This chain links TRBV19 with TRBJ1-4; D is uncertain. Germline-derived CDR1 and CDR2 are LNHDA and SQIVND (reference sequence). This CDR3 has 13 amino acids. Trimming took off 7 bases at V and 4 bases at J, with 10 bases between the two ends. For the CDR3, the DNA is TGTGCCAGTACGGTCTTGGGTAATGAAAAACTGTTTTTT. Its protein product is CASTVLGNEKLFF. Variable domain in full (rest from reference TRBV19 and TRBJ1-4): DGGITQSPKYLFRKEGQNVTLSCEQNLNHDAMYWYRQDPGQGLRLIYYSQIVNDFQKGDIAEGYSVSREKKESFPLTVTSAQKNPTAFYLCASTVLGNEKLFFGSGTQLSVL.

This chain joins TRBV6-8 and TRBJ1-1, with TRBD1 as a possible D gene (5 bases). Germline V lookup: CDR1 MNHGY, CDR2 SAAAGT. V gave up 6 bases and J gave up 1 base, with 12 bases separating them. CDR3 length: 14 amino acids. The chain's CDR3 is CASRPGRENTEAFF. Here the CDR3 DNA reads TGTGCCAGCAGGCCGGGACGGGAGAACACTGAAGCTTTCTTT.